This TCR beta chain was found in a study of radiation and T cells in renal cell carcinoma. Points from the study as a whole: No pretreatment tumor biopsies were available for baseline clonotypes. From baseline, blood top tumor clonotypes peaked at 2 weeks post-radiation.

A remark on this clone: Its antigen is undetermined.

Here immunoSEQ multiplex PCR was the method, and the copy in TCRdb shows in-frame clones only, minus some. The sample records 90,000 to 95,000 clones, 82% being singletons. Time point defined: baseline pretreatment blood. Treatment given: 15 Gy SBRT to primary tumor, nephrectomy 4 weeks later. Blood was sampled at baseline, 2 weeks and 4 weeks after SBRT. This renal cell carcinoma was of the clear cell type. The germline gives CDR1 MNHEY, CDR2 SMNVEV (reference sequence). The junction had 15 bases not matched to a gene; V was cut back by 6 bases and J by 7 bases. CDR3 size: 16 residues. This clonotype originated in a man aged 55-75 years with renal cell carcinoma. The sample in question was blood, obtained from a patient whose treatment included radiotherapy and nephrectomy. The J gene is TRBJ1-2, the V gene TRBV27; 9 positions agree with TRBD1. The CDR3 loop is CASSYLPPQGAGGYTF. CDR3 in DNA: TGTGCCAGCAGCTATTTACCGCCACAGGGGGCAGGTGGCTACACCTTC.